This entry concerns a single TCR beta chain. This clone was counted many times. Its antigen remains undetermined. Base qualities are not at hand, and no much larger clone is one base apart. TCR CDR3 regions were amplified from genomic DNA by multiplex PCR using the deep immunoSEQ assay. For each cell subset, the extracted genomic DNA was distributed evenly across all wells of several immunoSEQ 96-well plates, and each plate served as one replicate. For sorted subsets, roughly 200 ng of genomic DNA, equivalent to roughly 33,000 T cell genomes, went into each replicate PCR. Purified libraries were measured with a Qubit 3.0 fluorometer, size-checked on a Bioanalyzer 2100, and measured again with the KAPA Library Quantification kit. Each immunoSEQ 96-well plate was sequenced on its own single-read 150-cycle Illumina NextSeq 550 flow cell. Turning to the authors' computational methods: Because only junctional sequences without quality scores were contained in the immunoSEQ output, filtering matching that applied to full-length reads could not be performed. To assign V/J genes and CDR3, sequences were annotated against IMGT germline references using PyIR, a Python wrapper for IgBLAST v1.9. Any read was removed if the V/J assignment was weak (E-value above 1e-6), the CDR3 was missing, or the read contained stop codons, out-of-frame junctions, or ambiguous translated residues. V3J clonotypes were defined as sequences sharing the same inferred V gene, J gene, and CDR3 amino acid sequence. Percentage overlap between repertoires was computed as shared unique clonotypes divided by the size of the smaller repertoire. RTK rarefaction, the Chao1 estimator, and Recon v2.1 estimates of unobserved clonotypes were used to assess repertoire richness. OLGA was used to compute generation probabilities for all TCRbeta clonotypes that the gDNA method yielded from a few donors. Drawn from immuneACCESS, this table holds only the in-frame rearrangements with V and J called that TCRdb kept. Clones are partly lost; checked studies trace under half to an unresolved V gene and leave the rest unexplained. Clone size and V and J calls were adopted from that table, with D and trimming inferred from the DNA. The sample table records about 2 million clones; roughly 95% of these occur just once. The ten largest account for 0.9% to 1.3% of the sample.

For the CD8 naive samples, CD45RO-negative cells were positively selected for CCR7, yielding a CD45RA+CCR7+ population from which TemRA cells were excluded. Donors were healthy HIV-negative adults with no recently reported acute infections or vaccinations. Every donor was a Caucasian adult living in Nashville, Tennessee, USA. Blood was collected by leukapheresis, and PBMCs were isolated by Ficoll-Histopaque density gradient centrifugation and then cryopreserved in liquid nitrogen vapor phase. Analytical flow cytometry was used to check the purity and quantity of each magnetically sorted T cell population. Each sorted fraction had its genomic DNA isolated and then quantified by UV absorbance on a Nanodrop 2000c. The sample comes from a study of shared clonotypes between healthy human individuals (dated by TCRdb to 2020 to 2021). Turning to the overall study: The cohort comprised a couple of women and a few men aged 18 to 49 years. For each donor, three plates each were used for CD4 naive and CD4 memory, two plates were used for CD8 naive, and one plate was used for CD8 memory. To estimate repertoire size and how much clonotype sharing occurs between individuals, the study deeply sequenced the blood TCR repertoires of five healthy adults. To increase sequencing depth and limit assay-specific biases, different laboratories used diverse techniques to prepare libraries and sequence TCR repertoires. Per donor, leukapheresis produced somewhere between about 0.94 and 9 billion PBMCs. Broader findings and caveats from the paper: Compared with non-shared clonotypes, clonotypes shared by all four sorted-subset donors had higher generation probabilities. Pairwise subsampling led to the expectation that sequencing depth would affect the degree of clonotype sharing among donors. Sampling was restricted to blood, and TCR repertoires in tissues likely differ from the TCR repertoires found in blood. Naive subsets generally had larger estimated clonotype richness than memory subsets. Because the study included a small number of donors, the genetic and exposure-history diversity represented was limited. Incomplete sequencing was indicated by rarefaction of sorted-subset datasets, despite the large sequencing depth. When four donors were compared, the shared fraction of clonotypes was about 5% for naive CD4, around 4% for naive CD8, 2% to 2.5% for memory CD4, and around 0.37% for memory CD8.

The CDR1 and CDR2 encoded by the germline V gene are SGHDT and YYEEEE. There are 15 amino acids in the CDR3, from cysteine to phenylalanine inclusive. CDR3 DNA is the only sequence kept; it has 45 bases, read in frame from the first base. V drops 1 base and J drops 3 bases, leaving 12 bases in between. The source is a man in his late teens or twenties in good health. Sequencing was performed on naive CD8+ T cells sorted from blood. Interpreted using the paper, the cell subset or site label stands for: CD45RA+CCR7+. The V and J genes are TRBV5-6 and TRBJ2-3, with an unclear D gene assignment. The sequenced DNA is TGTGCCAGCAGCTTGATGATAGGAGAGACAGATACGCAGTATTTT. Its protein reads: CASSLMIGETDTQYF.